This T cell receptor (beta chain) was captured in a study of regulatory T cells in long-lasting Graves disease. General study results and limits: Favored gene segments in persistent disease were TRBV28, TRBJ1-2 and TRBJ2-5.

Investigators prepared the TCR beta libraries by applying iRepertoire HTBI primers and Arm-PCR of CDR3 regions. TCRdb reanalysed the multiplex PCR reads using MiXCR and keeps one entry per CDR3 protein. The top ten clones hold around 12% of a sample with 550,000 to 600,000 distinct CDR3 sequences, roughly a sixth of them seen once. Time point meaning: newly diagnosed GD, antithyroid drugs for less than 3 months. There was RNA extracted from PBMCs, and the TCR library was made from it. This clonotype was counted between two and nine times. The antigen remains undetermined. V lost 3 bases, J lost 5 bases, and 16 bases lay in between. Germline V gene lookup returns CDR1 SEHNR and CDR2 FQNEAQ (reference sequence). The length of the CDR3 is 15 residues. The data were also submitted as part of a second study, on T cells in Graves' hyperthyroidism and ophthalmopathy. That source notes: Patients were excluded because of uncontrolled infection, other autoimmune disease, pregnancy or lactation.

The sample in question was peripheral blood mononuclear cells (PBMCs), obtained at new diagnosis, from a patient treated with antithyroid drugs. J is TRBJ1-2 and V is TRBV7-9; D perhaps matches TRBD1 (6 bases). The sequence derives from a man between 18 and 35 years old with Graves disease. The CDR3 here is CASSFSARGWYGYTF. In nucleotides, the CDR3 is TGTGCCAGCAGCTTCTCGGCGAGGGGGTGGTATGGCTACACCTTC.